The entry that follows covers one T cell receptor (beta chain) sequence. Its antigen is not yet known. Base qualities are not recorded, but no much larger clone differs from it by a single base. CDR1 and CDR2 are read off the germline V gene (reference sequence) as LNHDA and SQIVND. The CDR3 sequence holds 12 residues, the cysteine and phenylalanine included. Of all the DNA, just the CDR3 is kept, 36 bases in frame from base 1. V is clipped by 5 bases and J by 10 bases, and the sequence between their germline boundaries is 12 bases long. This sample stems from a study of T cell responses to AZD1222 COVID-19 vaccine (dated by TCRdb to the early 2020s). Notes on the research overall: AZD1222 recipients given second doses at about 4 weeks or at about 12 weeks were pooled, since spike-specific TCR depth and breadth were not found to differ between the two schedules. TCR sequencing was performed for roughly 250 trial participants, of whom about 200 were given two doses of AZD1222 and some 25 were given two doses of MenACWY control vaccine. Trial participants were enrolled by age into 18-55, 56-69 and 70-plus year subgroups, with around 150, 28 and 57 TCR-sequenced participants respectively.

On the study overall, not on this receptor specifically: Nearly half of unique spike-specific TCRs reportedly recognized epitopes outside regions mutated in the B.1.351 and B.1.1.7 variants. Participants were mostly white British and included more females than males, and it was suggested by the authors that clonal diversity may have been underestimated. Because no day 14 peak-response samples were available, repertoires were characterized only after the peak T cell response. After two AZD1222 doses, both the breadth and the depth of spike-specific TCRs were significantly higher than at day 0 and than in MenACWY recipients. The 56-69-year group was small, and its depth increase did not reach significance, likely because of low power. Conclusions about previously exposed vaccinees were limited because only five to seven AZD1222 recipients were SARS-CoV-2 seropositive at baseline. CD4 TCRs associated with the vaccine covered the entire spike protein, and the dominant responses were in regions 160-218 and 743-854.

This specimen's time point label, interpreted: baseline before first vaccination. The vaccinee samples were drawn from two UK trials, COV001 and COV002, one of which was a single-blind randomized controlled phase 2/3 trial testing AZD1222 (ChAdOx1 nCoV-19) in healthy adults. Trial participant PBMC samples were collected at day 0 and day 28 after the second dose for TCRbeta chain sequencing. The CDR3 regions of human TCRbeta chains were subjected to immunosequencing. For the original study's pipeline: TCRs in the repertoires were matched against a reference library of SARS-CoV-2-specific TCRs that had been generated with the MIRA antigen-specificity platform. Breadth meant the fraction of unique TCRs that were SARS-CoV-2-associated, whereas depth meant the fraction of total T cells that were SARS-CoV-2-associated. Using the MIRA data, each spike-specific TCR was assigned both to the spike region to which the TCR was reactive and to a CD4 or CD8 class. Log10-transformed breadth and depth values were compared by one-way ANOVA with Sidak's multiple comparisons tests. Entries here come from immuneACCESS through TCRdb and include only in-frame sequences with V and J called. Some clones fail to appear in such tables; in the studies checked, an unresolved V gene covers under half of the shortfall, and the cause of the remainder is unknown. The V and J calls and the clone size are those of that table, but D and trimming were determined from the DNA. The sample records about 120,000 clones, about 89% of which are singletons. The ten biggest clones cover almost 5.5% of the sample.

The clonotype comes from an adult in good health. In this chain, TRBV19 is recombined with TRBJ2-1; a tentative D call is TRBD1 (5 bases match). The sample here was peripheral blood, taken on day 0 of AZD1222 vaccination. The CDR3: CASSSQGWEQFF. The nucleotide sequence reads TGTGCCAGTAGTTCCCAGGGCTGGGAGCAGTTCTTC.